The entry below describes one T cell receptor beta chain. The data originate from a study of control samples from healthy donors and cancer patients. The assay was immunoSEQ multiplex PCR, and TCRdb's table has in-frame clones only and misses some. The table lists around 41,000 clones, 80% to 90% of them singletons, with roughly 21% in the top ten. With V trimmed by 5 bases and J by 5 bases, 13 bases remained unmatched. CDR3 size: 16 residues. The germline gives CDR1 KGHSH, CDR2 LQKENI. This clonotype was obtained from a woman aged 55-70 years with lung cancer. The source material was PBMCs. J is TRBJ2-7 and V is TRBV18, with TRBD1 identical over 9 bases. CDR3 region: CASSSPSGQGVHEQYF. DNA for the CDR3: TGTGCCAGCTCATCTCCTTCGGGACAGGGTGTCCACGAGCAGTACTTC.